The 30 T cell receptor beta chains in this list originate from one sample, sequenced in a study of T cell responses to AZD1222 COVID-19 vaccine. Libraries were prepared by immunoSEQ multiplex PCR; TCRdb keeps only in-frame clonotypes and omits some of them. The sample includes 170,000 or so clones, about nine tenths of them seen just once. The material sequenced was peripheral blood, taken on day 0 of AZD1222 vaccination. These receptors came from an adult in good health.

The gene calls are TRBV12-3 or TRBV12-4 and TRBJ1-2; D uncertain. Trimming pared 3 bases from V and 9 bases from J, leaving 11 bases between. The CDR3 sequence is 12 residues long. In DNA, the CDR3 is TGTGCCAGCAGTTTTCTGTCTCATCGCTACACCTTC. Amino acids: CASSFLSHRYTF.

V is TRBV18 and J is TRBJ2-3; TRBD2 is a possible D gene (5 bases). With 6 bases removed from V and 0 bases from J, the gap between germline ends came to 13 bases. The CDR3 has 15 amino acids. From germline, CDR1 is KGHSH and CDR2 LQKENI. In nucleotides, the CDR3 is TGTGCCAGCTCCCTTACGACTACTAGCACAGATACGCAGTATTTT. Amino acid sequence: CASSLTTTSTDTQYF.

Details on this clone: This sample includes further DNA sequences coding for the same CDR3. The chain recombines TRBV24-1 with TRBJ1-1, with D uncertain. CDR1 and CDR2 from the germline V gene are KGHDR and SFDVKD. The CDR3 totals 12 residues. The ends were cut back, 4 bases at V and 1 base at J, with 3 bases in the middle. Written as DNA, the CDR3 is TGTGCCACCAGTGACGGGAACACTGAAGCTTTCTTT. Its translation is CATSDGNTEAFF.

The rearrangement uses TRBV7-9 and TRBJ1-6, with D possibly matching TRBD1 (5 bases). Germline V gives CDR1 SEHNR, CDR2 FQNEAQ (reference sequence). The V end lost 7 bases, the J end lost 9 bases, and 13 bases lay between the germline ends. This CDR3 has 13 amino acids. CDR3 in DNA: TGTGCCAGCACCCGGGACTTTAGTTCACCCCTCCACTTT. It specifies CASTRDFSSPLHF.

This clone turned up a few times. The DNA of the CDR3 is TGTGCCAGCAAAAGGGCCGAGACCGGGGAGCTGTTTTTT. Its protein product is CASKRAETGELFF. V gene TRBV7-9 combines with J gene TRBJ2-2; D is uncertain. Germline assignment: CDR1 SEHNR and CDR2 FQNEAQ (reference sequence). The CDR3 contains 13 residues. Trimming cost V 7 bases and J 5 bases, with 11 bases left between them.

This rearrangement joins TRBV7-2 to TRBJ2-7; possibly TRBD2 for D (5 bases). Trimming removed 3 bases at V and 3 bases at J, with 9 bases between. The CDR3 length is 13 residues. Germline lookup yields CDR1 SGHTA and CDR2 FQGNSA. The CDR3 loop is CASSLGDGYEQYF. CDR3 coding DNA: TGTGCCAGCAGCTTGGGAGACGGCTACGAGCAGTACTTC.

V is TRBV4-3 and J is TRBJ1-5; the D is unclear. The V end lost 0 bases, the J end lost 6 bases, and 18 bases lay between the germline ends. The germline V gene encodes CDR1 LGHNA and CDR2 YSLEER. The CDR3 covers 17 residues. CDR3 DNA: TGCGCCAGCAGCCAAGATCTTAGAAGAGGAGTCGGTCAGCCCCAGCATTTT. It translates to CASSQDLRRGVGQPQHF.

CDR3 sequence reads: CASSLVDRASGNTIYF. In DNA form, the CDR3 reads TGTGCCAGCAGCTTGGTGGACAGAGCTTCTGGAAACACCATATATTTT. V usage is TRBV5-6 and J usage is TRBJ1-3, with D perhaps matching TRBD1 (6 bases). The germline gives CDR1 SGHDT, CDR2 YYEEEE. Trimming removed 0 bases at V and 1 base at J, with 11 bases between. This CDR3 region has 16 residues.

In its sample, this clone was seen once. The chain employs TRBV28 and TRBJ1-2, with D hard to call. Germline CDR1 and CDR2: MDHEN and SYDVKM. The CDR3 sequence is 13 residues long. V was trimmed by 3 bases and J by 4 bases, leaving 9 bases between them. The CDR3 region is CASSFQTTYGYTF. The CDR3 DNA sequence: TGTGCCAGCAGTTTTCAGACAACCTATGGCTACACCTTC.

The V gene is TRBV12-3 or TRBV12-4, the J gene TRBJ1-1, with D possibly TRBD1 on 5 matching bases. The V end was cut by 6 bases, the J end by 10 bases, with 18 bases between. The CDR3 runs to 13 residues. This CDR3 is CASSQGVAFGAFF. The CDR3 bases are TGTGCCAGCAGCCAGGGCGTCGCATTCGGAGCTTTCTTT.

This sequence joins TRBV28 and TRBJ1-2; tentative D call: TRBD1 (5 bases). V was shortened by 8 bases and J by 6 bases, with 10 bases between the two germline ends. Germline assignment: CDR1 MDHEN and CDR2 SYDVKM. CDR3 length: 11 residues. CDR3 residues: CASHQGNGYTF. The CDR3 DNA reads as TGTGCCAGCCATCAGGGTAATGGCTACACCTTC.

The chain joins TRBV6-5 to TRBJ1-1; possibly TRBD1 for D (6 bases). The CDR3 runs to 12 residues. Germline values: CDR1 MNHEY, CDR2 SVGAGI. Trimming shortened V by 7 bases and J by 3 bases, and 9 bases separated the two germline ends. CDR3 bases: TGTGCCAGCATGGGGGCTCACACTGAAGCTTTCTTT. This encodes CASMGAHTEAFF.

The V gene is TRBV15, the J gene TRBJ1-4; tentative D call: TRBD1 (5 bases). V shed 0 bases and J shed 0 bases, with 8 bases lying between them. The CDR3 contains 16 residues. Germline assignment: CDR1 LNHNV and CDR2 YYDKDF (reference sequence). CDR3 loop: CATSRDRGTTNEKLFF. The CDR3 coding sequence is TGTGCCACCAGCAGAGATCGGGGGACAACTAATGAAAAACTGTTTTTT.

This chain's CDR3 is CASSPRDRDEKLFF. In nucleotides, the CDR3 is TGTGCCAGTAGTCCCCGGGACAGGGACGAAAAACTGTTTTTT. The chain is built from TRBV19 and TRBJ1-4; TRBD1 matches at 9 bases. This CDR3 comprises 14 residues. The J segment lost 8 bases and the V segment lost 5 bases, leaving 6 bases of the junction unmatched. CDR1 is LNHDA, CDR2 SQIVND, per germline (reference sequence).

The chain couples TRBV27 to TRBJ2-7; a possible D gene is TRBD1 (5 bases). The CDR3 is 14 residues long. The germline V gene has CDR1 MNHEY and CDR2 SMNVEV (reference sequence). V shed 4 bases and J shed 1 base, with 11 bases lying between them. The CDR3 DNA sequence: TGTGCCAGCAGTTCCTCAGGGTCTTCCTACGAGCAGTACTTC. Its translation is CASSSSGSSYEQYF.

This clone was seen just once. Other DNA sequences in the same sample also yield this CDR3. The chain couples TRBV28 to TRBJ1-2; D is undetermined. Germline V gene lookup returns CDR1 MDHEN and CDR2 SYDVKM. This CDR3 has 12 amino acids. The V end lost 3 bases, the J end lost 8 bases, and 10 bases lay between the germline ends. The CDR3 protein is CASSLGVGGYTF. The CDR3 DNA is TGTGCCAGCAGTTTGGGTGTGGGGGGCTACACCTTC.

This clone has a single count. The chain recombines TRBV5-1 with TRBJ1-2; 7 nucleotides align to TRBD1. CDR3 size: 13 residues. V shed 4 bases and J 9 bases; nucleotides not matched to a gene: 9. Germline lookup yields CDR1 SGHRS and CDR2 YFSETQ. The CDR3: CASSPGGTVSYTF. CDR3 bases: TGCGCCAGCAGCCCAGGGGGGACAGTAAGCTACACCTTC.

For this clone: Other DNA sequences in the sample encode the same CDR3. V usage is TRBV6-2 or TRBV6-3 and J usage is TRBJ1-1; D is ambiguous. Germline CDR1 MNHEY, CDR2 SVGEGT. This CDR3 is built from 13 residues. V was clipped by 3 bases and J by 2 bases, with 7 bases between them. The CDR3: CASSYIGNTEAFF. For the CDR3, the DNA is TGTGCCAGCAGTTATATCGGCAACACTGAAGCTTTCTTT.

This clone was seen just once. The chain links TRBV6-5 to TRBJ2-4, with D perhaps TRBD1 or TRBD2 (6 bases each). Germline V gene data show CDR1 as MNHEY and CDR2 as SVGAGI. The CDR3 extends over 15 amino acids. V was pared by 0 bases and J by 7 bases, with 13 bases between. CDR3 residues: CASSYSAGGSNIQYF. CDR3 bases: TGTGCCAGCAGTTACTCTGCCGGGGGCTCTAACATTCAGTACTTC.

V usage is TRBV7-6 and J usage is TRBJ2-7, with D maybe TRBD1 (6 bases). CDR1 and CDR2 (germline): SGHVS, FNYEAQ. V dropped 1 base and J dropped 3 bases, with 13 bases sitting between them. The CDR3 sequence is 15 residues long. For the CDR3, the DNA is TGTGCCAGCAGCTTAGGGACAGATGAATACTACGAGCAGTACTTC. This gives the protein CASSLGTDEYYEQYF.

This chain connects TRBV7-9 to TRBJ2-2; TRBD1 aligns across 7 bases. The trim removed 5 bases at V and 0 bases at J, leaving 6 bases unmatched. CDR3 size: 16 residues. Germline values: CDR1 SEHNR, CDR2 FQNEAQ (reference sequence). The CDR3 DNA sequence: TGTGCCAGCAGCCCGCGAGGGGGCCCGAACACCGGGGAGCTGTTTTTT. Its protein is CASSPRGGPNTGELFF.

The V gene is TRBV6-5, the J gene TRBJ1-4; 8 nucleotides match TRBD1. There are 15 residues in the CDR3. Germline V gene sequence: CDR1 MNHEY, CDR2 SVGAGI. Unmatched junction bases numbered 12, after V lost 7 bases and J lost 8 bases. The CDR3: CASTPPGQGGEKLFF. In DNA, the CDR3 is TGTGCCAGCACCCCACCCGGACAGGGAGGGGAAAAACTGTTTTTT.

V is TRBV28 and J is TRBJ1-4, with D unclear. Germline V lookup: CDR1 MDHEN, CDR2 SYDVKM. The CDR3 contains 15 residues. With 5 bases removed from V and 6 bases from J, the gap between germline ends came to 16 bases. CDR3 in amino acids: CASSPSGPPDEKLFF. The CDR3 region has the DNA TGTGCCAGCAGTCCCTCCGGACCTCCAGATGAAAAACTGTTTTTT.

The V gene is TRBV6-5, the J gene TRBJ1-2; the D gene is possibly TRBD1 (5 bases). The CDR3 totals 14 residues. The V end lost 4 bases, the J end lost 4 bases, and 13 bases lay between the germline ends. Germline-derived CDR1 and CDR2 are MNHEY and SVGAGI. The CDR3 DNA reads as TGTGCCAGCAGTTCAGGGACTAGTATCTATGGCTACACCTTC. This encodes CASSSGTSIYGYTF.

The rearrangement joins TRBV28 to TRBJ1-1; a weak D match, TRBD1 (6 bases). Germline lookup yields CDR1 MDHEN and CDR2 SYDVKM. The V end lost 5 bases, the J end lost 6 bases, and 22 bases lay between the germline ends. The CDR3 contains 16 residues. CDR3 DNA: TGTGCCAGCAGTCTCTATACCACAGGGAAGGCCGCTGAAGCTTTCTTT. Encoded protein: CASSLYTTGKAAEAFF.

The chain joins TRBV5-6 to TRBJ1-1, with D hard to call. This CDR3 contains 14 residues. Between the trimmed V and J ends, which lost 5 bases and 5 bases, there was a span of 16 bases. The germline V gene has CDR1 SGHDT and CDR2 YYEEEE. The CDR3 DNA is TGTGCCAGCAGTCTGCTTGGGGATCGGACTGAAGCTTTCTTT. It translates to CASSLLGDRTEAFF.

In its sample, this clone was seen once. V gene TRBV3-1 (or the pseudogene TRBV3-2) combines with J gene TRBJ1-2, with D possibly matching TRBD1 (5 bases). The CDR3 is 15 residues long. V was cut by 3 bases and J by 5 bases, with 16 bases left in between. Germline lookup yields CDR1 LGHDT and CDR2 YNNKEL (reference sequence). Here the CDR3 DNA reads TGTGCCAGCAGCCACGAAGACAGCAAGTCGTATGGCTACACCTTC. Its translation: CASSHEDSKSYGYTF.

DNA for the CDR3: TGTGCCAGCAGCCAAAGAGGGGAGGAAATTAATGAAAAACTGTTTTTT. Protein sequence: CASSQRGEEINEKLFF. V usage is TRBV4-2 and J usage is TRBJ1-4; D perhaps matches TRBD1 (5 bases). The CDR3 has 16 residues. CDR1 LGHNA and CDR2 YNFKEQ come from the germline V gene. V was pared by 2 bases and J by 4 bases, with 14 bases between.

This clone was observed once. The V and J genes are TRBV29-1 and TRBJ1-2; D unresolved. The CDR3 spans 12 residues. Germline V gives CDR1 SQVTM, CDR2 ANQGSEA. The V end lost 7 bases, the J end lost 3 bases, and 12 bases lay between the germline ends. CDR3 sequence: CSGREWHYGYTF. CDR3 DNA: TGCAGCGGGAGGGAGTGGCACTATGGCTACACCTTC. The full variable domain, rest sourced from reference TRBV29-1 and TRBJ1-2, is SAVISQKPSRDICQRGTSLTIQCQVDSQVTMMFWYRQQPGQSLTLIATANQGSEATYESGFVIDKFPISRPNLTFSTLTVSNMSPEDSSIYLCSGREWHYGYTFGSGTRLTVV.

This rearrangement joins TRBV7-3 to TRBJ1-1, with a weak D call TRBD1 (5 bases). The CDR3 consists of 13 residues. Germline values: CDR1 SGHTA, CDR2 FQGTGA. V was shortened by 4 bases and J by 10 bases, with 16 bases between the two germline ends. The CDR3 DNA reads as TGTGCCAGCAGCTCCCGGGATCAGGGTGTAGCTTTCTTT. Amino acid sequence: CASSSRDQGVAFF.